This T cell receptor beta chain was retrieved from a study of kidney transplant recipient with SARS-CoV-2 infection (dated by TCRdb to the early 2020s). Interpreted using the paper, the time point label stands for: pre-pandemic baseline sample and day 111 after first positive SARS-CoV-2 test. Looking up the germline V gene yields CDR1 SGHTA and CDR2 FQGNSA. Trimming accounts for 5 bases at V and 4 bases at J, while the number of junction bases matched to no gene is 6. The CDR3 covers 14 residues, taking in both the cysteine and the phenylalanine. Here the CDR3 DNA is all that survives: 42 bases in frame from base 1. Instrument on record: Illumina MiSeq. Profiling of the peripheral T cell repertoire targeted human TCRbeta genes. Per the authors' processing: To account for variability over time, differences in clonotype abundance were tested using beta-binomial modelling. Expanded clonotypes were checked against the ImmuneCODE reference database of SARS-CoV-2-associated TCRs and mapped to regions of the viral genome. Additional repertoire analyses were carried out for TRBV gene usage, CDR3 length, CDR3 amino acid overlap between time points, clonotype abundance distributions and Jaccard similarity. The public reads were reprocessed in TCRdb via fastp at Q25 and MiXCR, keeping in-frame beta chains. Identical CDR3 protein sequences are pooled into one entry, listed with their most common genes and DNA. TCRdb, not the authors, supplied the V and J calls. The sample table holds 200,000 to 300,000 distinct CDR3 sequences, of which about 28% were seen once. In total, the top ten clones hold more than 6.5% of the sample.

This clonotype came up many times. What antigen it recognizes has not been identified. Per-nucleotide qualities are absent, and no much larger clonotype sits a single base away. This clonotype was obtained from a male patient in his 30s who had COVID-19 and was a kidney transplant recipient. A transplant means some T cells may be of graft donor rather than patient origin. The chain is assembled from TRBV7-2 and TRBJ1-1, with 8 bases aligning to TRBD1. Sequencing was performed on a blood sample, taken at baseline and around day 120 from a kidney transplant recipient. DNA sequence: TGTGCCAGCAGCGTACAGGGGGGAGTCACTGAAGCTTTCTTT. Translated, this gives CASSVQGGVTEAFF.